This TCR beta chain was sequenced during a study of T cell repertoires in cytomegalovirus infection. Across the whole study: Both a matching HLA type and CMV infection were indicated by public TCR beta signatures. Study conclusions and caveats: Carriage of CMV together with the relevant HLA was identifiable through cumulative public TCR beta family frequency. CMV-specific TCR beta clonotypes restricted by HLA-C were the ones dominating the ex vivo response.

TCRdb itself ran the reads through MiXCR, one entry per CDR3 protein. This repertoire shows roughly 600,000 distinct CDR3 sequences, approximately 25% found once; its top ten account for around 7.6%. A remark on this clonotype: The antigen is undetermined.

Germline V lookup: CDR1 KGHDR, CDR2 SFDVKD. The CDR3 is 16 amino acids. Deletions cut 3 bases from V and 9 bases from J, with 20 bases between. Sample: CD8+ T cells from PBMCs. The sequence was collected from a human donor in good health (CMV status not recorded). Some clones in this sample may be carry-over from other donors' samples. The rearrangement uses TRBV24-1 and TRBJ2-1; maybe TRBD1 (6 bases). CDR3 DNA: TGTGCCACCAGTGATCCGACGGAGCCCCTAGGGGGTGAGCAGTTCTTC. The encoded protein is CATSDPTEPLGGEQFF.